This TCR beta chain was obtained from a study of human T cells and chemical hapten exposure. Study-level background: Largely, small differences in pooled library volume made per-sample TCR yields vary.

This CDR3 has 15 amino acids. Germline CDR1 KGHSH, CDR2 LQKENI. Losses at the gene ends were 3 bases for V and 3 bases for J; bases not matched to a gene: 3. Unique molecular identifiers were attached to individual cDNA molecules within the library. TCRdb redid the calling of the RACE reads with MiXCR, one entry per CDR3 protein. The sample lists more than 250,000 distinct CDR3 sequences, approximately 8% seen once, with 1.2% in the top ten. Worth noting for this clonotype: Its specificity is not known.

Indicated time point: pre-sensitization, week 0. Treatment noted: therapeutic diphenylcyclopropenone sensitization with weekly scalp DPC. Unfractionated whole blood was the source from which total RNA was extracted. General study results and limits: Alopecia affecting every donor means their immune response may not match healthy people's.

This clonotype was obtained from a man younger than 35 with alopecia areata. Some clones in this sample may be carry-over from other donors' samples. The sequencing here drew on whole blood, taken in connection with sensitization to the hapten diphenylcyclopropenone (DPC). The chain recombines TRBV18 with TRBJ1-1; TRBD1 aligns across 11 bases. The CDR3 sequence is CASSPEGQGDTEAFF. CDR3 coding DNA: TGTGCCAGCTCACCTGAGGGACAGGGGGACACTGAAGCTTTCTTT.